One sample yielded the 6 T cell receptor beta chains listed below, sequenced in a study of early T cells in non-severe SARS-CoV-2 infection. One entry per CDR3 protein results from TCRdb running MiXCR on the 5' RACE reads. Of 50,000 or so distinct CDR3 sequences listed, about 13% are singletons. Sample: whole blood. These receptors originate from an adult who was a healthcare worker with PCR-confirmed SARS-CoV-2 infection or an uninfected control (not recorded which).

This clonotype appeared a few times. V is TRBV20-1 and J is TRBJ2-1; D is ambiguous. Germline CDR1 is DFQATT and CDR2 is SNEGSKA (reference sequence). V was clipped by 2 bases and J by 9 bases, with 8 bases between them. There are 11 residues in the CDR3. DNA for the CDR3: TGCAGTGCTAGAAATTTTCGTGAGCAGTTCTTC. As protein: CSARNFREQFF.

There are a few counts of this clonotype. The chain links TRBV27 to TRBJ2-7; 11 nucleotides agree with TRBD2. Per the germline V gene, CDR1 is MNHEY and CDR2 is SMNVEV (reference sequence). V was clipped by 6 bases and J by 3 bases; unmatched bases: 7. This CDR3 comprises 15 residues. The CDR3 reads CASRLRLAGNYEQYF. The DNA of the CDR3 is TGTGCCAGCAGATTGAGACTAGCGGGAAACTACGAGCAGTACTTC.

This clonotype showed up many times. V usage is TRBV29-1 and J usage is TRBJ2-5; no firm D call. The CDR3 runs to 12 residues. Germline V CDR1 and CDR2: SQVTM, ANQGSEA. V lost 7 bases to trimming and J lost 1 base, with 10 bases between them. CDR3 in amino acids: CSGGDAQETQYF. The CDR3 region has the DNA TGCAGCGGCGGAGACGCCCAAGAGACCCAGTACTTC.

This clonotype showed up just a few times. The chain has TRBV29-1 and TRBJ2-1; 10 positions agree with TRBD2. With V trimmed by 4 bases and J by 6 bases, 9 bases remained unmatched. Germline V lookup: CDR1 SQVTM, CDR2 ANQGSEA. This CDR3 is 15 amino acids long. The CDR3 loop reads CSVGRLAGAVNEQFF. The CDR3 nucleotides are TGCAGCGTTGGGCGGCTAGCGGGGGCCGTCAATGAGCAGTTCTTC.

The V call is TRBV11-2, the J call TRBJ1-1; no reliable D call. The V and J ends lost 1 base and 5 bases respectively, with 14 bases between them. From germline, CDR1 is SGHAT and CDR2 FQNNGV. This CDR3 has 15 residues. Here the CDR3 reads CASSLGIGGKTEAFF. The CDR3 coding sequence is TGTGCCAGCAGCTTAGGAATTGGCGGGAAAACTGAAGCTTTCTTT.

V gene TRBV6-5 combines with J gene TRBJ2-1; tentative D call: TRBD1 (6 bases). With 0 bases removed from V and 8 bases from J, the gap between germline ends came to 11 bases. Germline CDR1 MNHEY, CDR2 SVGAGI. This CDR3 contains 14 residues. The CDR3 sequence is CASSYSTGTHEQFF. The CDR3 nucleotides are TGTGCCAGCAGTTACTCGACAGGTACCCATGAGCAGTTCTTC.